The 30 T cell receptor beta chains reported below all come from one sample, sequenced in a study of PD-1 blockade in classical Hodgkin lymphoma. Only in-frame clones appear in the TCRdb table, and some are missing; sequencing was by immunoSEQ multiplex PCR. The sample has more than 95,000 clones; over 85% are singletons. Time point denoted: cycle 4 day 1 (C4D1), after less than 7 weeks of nivolumab. Each of the patients experienced relapse following autologous stem cell transplantation, and their brentuximab vedotin exposure differed. The specimen was peripheral blood mononuclear cells (PBMCs), collected before the fourth cycle of nivolumab. All receptors derive from a human donor with classical Hodgkin lymphoma.

J is TRBJ1-1 and V is TRBV4-1, with TRBD1 matching 7 bases. V trimming: 0 bases; J trimming: 10 bases; junction bases outside the gene matches: 8. This CDR3 spans 14 amino acids. Per germline, CDR1 MGHRA and CDR2 YSYEKL. The CDR3 nucleotides are TGCGCCAGCAGCCAAGATATACAGGGGAACGCAGCTTTCTTT. This gives the protein CASSQDIQGNAAFF.

This chain uses TRBV6-5 with TRBJ1-5, with D unresolved. With 6 bases removed from V and 3 bases from J, the gap between germline ends came to 9 bases. This CDR3 comprises 13 residues. CDR1 and CDR2 from the germline V gene are MNHEY and SVGAGI. CDR3 DNA: TGTGCCAGCAGAAAAGGGCCCAATCAGCCCCAGCATTTT. Translating it yields CASRKGPNQPQHF.

The chain combines TRBV6-1 with TRBJ1-5, with a weak D call TRBD1 (5 bases). The CDR3 consists of 15 residues. CDR1 and CDR2 (germline): MNHNS, SASEGT. With 8 bases removed from V and 4 bases from J, the gap between germline ends came to 18 bases. For the CDR3, the DNA is TGTGCCAGCGGGCTGGGGGTAGGGGCTAATCAGCCCCAGCATTTT. Its translation: CASGLGVGANQPQHF.

The genes are TRBV6-5 and TRBJ2-7; D is unclear. This CDR3 contains 15 residues. The ends were cut back, 4 bases at V and 0 bases at J, with 13 bases in the middle. Germline CDR1 and CDR2: MNHEY and SVGAGI. The CDR3 spells CASSFASPGSYEQYF. In nucleotides, the CDR3 is TGTGCCAGCAGTTTTGCCAGTCCAGGCTCCTACGAGCAGTACTTC.

The rearrangement uses TRBV5-1 and TRBJ1-1; TRBD1 agrees at 8 bases. The V and J ends lost 3 bases and 2 bases, in that order; junction bases with no gene match: 9. The CDR3 extends over 16 amino acids. From germline, CDR1 is SGHRS and CDR2 YFSETQ. CDR3 DNA: TGCGCCAGCAGCTCCTTATCAGGGGGCCGAAACACTGAAGCTTTCTTT. Protein: CASSSLSGGRNTEAFF.

V gene TRBV5-4 combines with J gene TRBJ2-7; either TRBD1 or TRBD2 may supply D (5 bases each). Germline CDR1 SGHNT, CDR2 YYREEE (reference sequence). With 3 bases removed from V and 3 bases from J, the gap between germline ends came to 7 bases. The CDR3 totals 12 residues. CDR3 sequence: CASSWDLYEQYF. In nucleotides, the CDR3 is TGTGCCAGCAGCTGGGACCTCTACGAGCAGTACTTC.

The CDR3 is CAISESMSAARGYTF. The CDR3 region has the DNA TGTGCCATCAGTGAGTCGATGTCAGCAGCGAGGGGCTACACCTTC. The V call is TRBV10-3, the J call TRBJ1-2, with D unclear. The length of the CDR3 is 15 residues. The V gene lost 0 bases and the J gene lost 8 bases, with 16 bases spanning the gap. The germline V gene encodes CDR1 ENHRY and CDR2 SYGVKD.

The CDR3 reads CASSLLGTEAFF. DNA for the CDR3: TGTGCCAGCAGTTTACTGGGGACTGAAGCTTTCTTT. The chain recombines TRBV27 with TRBJ1-1; D gene unclear. In germline, CDR1 is MNHEY, CDR2 SMNVEV (reference sequence). Deletions cut 2 bases from V and 5 bases from J, with 6 bases between. The CDR3 loop spans 12 amino acids.

This clone was seen a handful of times. The rearrangement joins TRBV5-1 to TRBJ2-1, with 7 bases that match TRBD2. Per germline, CDR1 SGHRS and CDR2 YFSETQ. This CDR3 contains 15 residues. With V trimmed by 1 base and J by 6 bases, 7 bases remained unmatched. The CDR3 region is CASSLSPGGVNEQFF. In DNA form, the CDR3 reads TGCGCCAGCAGCTTGTCACCGGGAGGCGTCAATGAGCAGTTCTTC. Variable domain in full (rest from reference TRBV5-1 and TRBJ2-1): KAGVTQTPRYLIKTRGQQVTLSCSPISGHRSVSWYQQTPGQGLQFLFEYFSETQRNKGNFPGRFSGRQFSNSRSEMNVSTLELGDSALYLCASSLSPGGVNEQFFGPGTRLTVL.

The rearrangement uses TRBV27 and TRBJ2-2, with D possibly TRBD1 on 5 matching bases. V lost 3 bases and J lost 5, with 13 bases in between. Germline loops: CDR1 MNHEY, CDR2 SMNVEV (reference sequence). The CDR3 spans 15 residues. This CDR3 is CASSFRAGKTGELFF. In DNA, the CDR3 is TGTGCCAGCAGTTTTAGGGCAGGGAAGACCGGGGAGCTGTTTTTT.

This chain uses TRBV25-1 with TRBJ2-5, with a tentative D call TRBD1 (6 bases). Trimming stripped 3 bases from V and 5 bases from J, with 16 bases between. CDR1 is MGHDK, CDR2 SYGVNS, per germline. The CDR3 spans 15 residues. The CDR3 loop is CASSEVVGAGETQYF. As DNA, the CDR3 is TGTGCCAGCAGTGAGGTCGTGGGGGCCGGGGAGACCCAGTACTTC.

As to this clone: At one of its ends the junction is not consistent with the germline gene, which may arise from a read error. The V and J genes are TRBV10-3 and TRBJ1-2; 7 bases map to TRBD1. Germline lookup yields CDR1 ENHRY and CDR2 SYGVKD. The CDR3 is made up of 16 amino acids. The CDR3 sequence is CAIKGGKTNRGQLLFF. CDR3 bases: TGTGCCATCAAGGGGGGAAAGACAAACAGGGGACAACTTCTATTCTTC.

The rearrangement uses TRBV9 and TRBJ1-2; a possible D gene is TRBD1 (6 bases). The germline V gene has CDR1 SGDLS and CDR2 YYNGEE. Trimming shortened V by 0 bases and J by 3 bases, and 6 bases separated the two germline ends. The CDR3 runs 13 residues. CDR3 amino acids: CASSVAGDYGYTF. CDR3 in DNA: TGTGCCAGCAGCGTAGCAGGGGACTATGGCTACACCTTC.

This chain uses TRBV28 with TRBJ2-7; TRBD2 agrees at 16 bases. Germline CDR1 and CDR2: MDHEN and SYDVKM. With V trimmed by 8 bases and J by 6 bases, 4 bases remained unmatched. CDR3 length equals 14 residues. In DNA form, the CDR3 reads TGTGCCAGCGGGACTAGCGGGAGGGCCGGCGAGCAGTACTTC. Its protein product is CASGTSGRAGEQYF.

The rearrangement joins TRBV2 to TRBJ2-5, with 8 positions matching TRBD1. The CDR3 covers 14 residues. Losses at the gene ends were 6 bases for V and 3 bases for J; bases not matched to a gene: 6. Germline CDR1 is SNHLY and CDR2 is FYNNEI. Written as DNA, the CDR3 is TGTGCCAGCAGGGGGGGACAGGTCGAAGAGACCCAGTACTTC. Amino acids: CASRGGQVEETQYF.

This clone was recorded once. The rearrangement joins TRBV11-2 to TRBJ1-2; D is ambiguous. Germline V CDR1 and CDR2: SGHAT, FQNNGV. With 0 bases removed from V and 4 bases from J, the gap between germline ends came to 3 bases. This CDR3 has 12 amino acids. CDR3: CASSLEAYGYTF. The CDR3 bases are TGTGCCAGCAGCTTAGAGGCCTATGGCTACACCTTC.

The CDR3 coding sequence is TGTGCCAGCAGACACGACAGGGTATCCTACAATGAGCAGTTCTTC. Protein product: CASRHDRVSYNEQFF. The J gene is TRBJ2-1, the V gene TRBV28; 7 bases map to TRBD1. This CDR3 has 15 residues. Germline-derived CDR1 and CDR2 are MDHEN and SYDVKM. Unmatched junction bases numbered 6, after V lost 6 bases and J lost 1 base.

V and J are TRBV6-5 and TRBJ1-5; D is unresolved. From germline, CDR1 is MNHEY and CDR2 SVGAGI. V was clipped by 0 bases and J by 3 bases, with 9 bases between them. The CDR3 contains 15 residues. The CDR3 loop reads CASSYSNGFNQPQHF. The CDR3 DNA is TGTGCCAGCAGTTACTCTAACGGCTTCAATCAGCCCCAGCATTTT.

The chain recombines TRBV19 with TRBJ2-1, with D possibly matching TRBD1 (5 bases). This CDR3 is 13 amino acids long. Trimming took off 3 bases at V and 9 bases at J, with 12 bases between the two ends. Germline CDR1 is LNHDA and CDR2 is SQIVND (reference sequence). The CDR3 is CASSMGRSSEQFF. The CDR3, as DNA: TGTGCCAGTAGTATGGGGCGGTCAAGTGAGCAGTTCTTC.

This chain connects TRBV7-2 to TRBJ1-2; 7 bases are a match to TRBD1. V shed 1 base, J shed 3 bases, and the junction held 2 bases outside the gene matches. This CDR3 comprises 14 residues. Per the germline V gene, CDR1 is SGHTA and CDR2 is FQGNSA. DNA for the CDR3: TGTGCCAGCAGCTTAGGAGGGGGCGACTATGGCTACACCTTC. Translating it yields CASSLGGGDYGYTF.

This clone appeared once. The chain uses TRBV30 and TRBJ2-3; 8 bases map to TRBD2. Germline CDR1 and CDR2: GTSNPN and SVGIG (reference sequence). V lost 5 bases and J lost 4; bases outside the gene matches: 11. CDR3 length: 15 amino acids. The CDR3 DNA follows: TGTGCCTGGGACCGAGTAGCGGGAAAGGCAGATACGCAGTATTTT. Its protein product is CAWDRVAGKADTQYF.

This clone was picked up a small number of times. This rearrangement joins TRBV19 to TRBJ1-4, with TRBD1 identical over 9 bases. The junction had 6 bases not matched to a gene; V was cut back by 6 bases and J by 7 bases. CDR1 is LNHDA and CDR2 is SQIVND in the germline V gene (reference sequence). The CDR3 has 14 residues. The DNA for the CDR3 is TGTGCCAGTAGCGAGGGACAGGGTAGTGAAAAACTGTTTTTT. Translation gives CASSEGQGSEKLFF.

The chain has TRBV11-2 and TRBJ2-4, with D uncertain. The CDR3 loop spans 12 amino acids. Germline V lookup: CDR1 SGHAT, CDR2 FQNNGV. Deletions cut 5 bases from V and 6 bases from J, with 8 bases between. CDR3 residues: CASSRAVNIQYF. CDR3 nucleotides: TGTGCCAGCAGCCGCGCCGTAAACATTCAGTACTTC.

The chain couples TRBV6-1 to TRBJ2-3; D is uncertain. The CDR3 runs 11 residues. The germline V gene has CDR1 MNHNS and CDR2 SASEGT. V was cut by 8 bases and J by 4 bases, with 7 bases left in between. CDR3 sequence reads: CASSESDTQYF. The CDR3 DNA reads TGTGCCAGCTCCGAGTCAGATACGCAGTATTTT.

J is TRBJ2-1 and V is TRBV19; 7 bases map to TRBD2. Trimming at V came to 10 bases and at J to 8 bases, leaving 14 bases not matched to a gene. CDR1 is LNHDA and CDR2 is SQIVND in the germline V gene (reference sequence). The CDR3 spans 14 residues. CDR3 sequence: CATYRGRESDEQFF. The CDR3 bases are TGTGCCACCTACCGAGGGCGGGAGTCCGATGAGCAGTTCTTC.

J is TRBJ2-5 and V is TRBV2; TRBD1 is a possible D gene (6 bases). V was shortened by 7 bases and J by 2 bases, with 17 bases between the two germline ends. The CDR3 has 15 residues. Germline V gene sequence: CDR1 SNHLY, CDR2 FYNNEI. CDR3 nucleotides: TGTGCCAGCACCCGGACGGCAGGGGATCAAGAGACCCAGTACTTC. The encoded protein is CASTRTAGDQETQYF.

V and J are TRBV15 and TRBJ2-1; 9 nucleotides line up with TRBD2. The germline V gene has CDR1 LNHNV and CDR2 YYDKDF (reference sequence). The CDR3 loop spans 17 amino acids. Losses at the gene ends were 0 bases for V and 4 bases for J; bases not matched to a gene: 7. DNA of the CDR3: TGTGCCACCAGCAGAGAGTCGAGACTAGCGGATTACAATGAGCAGTTCTTC. It translates to CATSRESRLADYNEQFF.

This clone was seen just once. V gene TRBV27 combines with J gene TRBJ1-1; TRBD1 aligns across 12 bases. Germline lookup yields CDR1 MNHEY and CDR2 SMNVEV (reference sequence). V lost 6 bases, J lost 8 bases, and 13 bases stayed unmatched. This CDR3 contains 16 residues. CDR3 sequence reads: CASRRWDRGLEVEAFF. The DNA for the CDR3 is TGTGCCAGCAGACGGTGGGACAGGGGGCTCGAGGTGGAAGCTTTCTTT.

The chain couples TRBV19 to TRBJ2-3; 9 bases align to TRBD1. The CDR3 is 15 amino acids. In germline, CDR1 is LNHDA, CDR2 SQIVND (reference sequence). The ends lost 7 bases at V and 0 bases at J; junction bases unmatched: 5. CDR3 coding DNA: TGTGCCAGTAAACCGACAGGGGGTAGCACAGATACGCAGTATTTT. Encoded protein: CASKPTGGSTDTQYF. The entire variable domain, with the rest obtained from reference TRBV19 and TRBJ2-3, is as follows: DGGITQSPKYLFRKEGQNVTLSCEQNLNHDAMYWYRQDPGQGLRLIYYSQIVNDFQKGDIAEGYSVSREKKESFPLTVTSAQKNPTAFYLCASKPTGGSTDTQYFGPGTRLTVL.

The gene calls are TRBV6-6 and TRBJ2-1, with TRBD1 identical over 7 bases. V was pared by 5 bases and J by 2 bases, with 6 bases of the junction left unmatched. Germline values: CDR1 MNHNY, CDR2 SVGAGI (reference sequence). The CDR3 extends over 15 amino acids. The CDR3 bases are TGTGCCAGCAGTCTAACCGGGACAGCCTACAATGAGCAGTTCTTC. It specifies CASSLTGTAYNEQFF.